The present T cell receptor beta chain was sequenced within a study of blood T cell repertoires in COVID-19. Source study methods: Scientists estimated how many nucleated cells there were by amplifying reference gene primers. Generated by immunoSEQ multiplex PCR, the TCRdb table keeps only in-frame clones and is missing some. V and J calls plus clone size are reproduced from that table; the DNA served to infer D and trimming. The table shows 200,000 to 250,000 clones, with approximately 84% occurring only once. This CDR3 is built from 15 residues. Germline lookup yields CDR1 SGHAT and CDR2 FQNNGV. Germline trimming cut 1 base from V and 4 bases from J; bases unmatched to any gene: 4.

The sequence derives from a woman at least 80 years old with COVID-19, enrolled during active disease. The chain is built from TRBV11-2 and TRBJ1-2, with 9 bases matching TRBD1. The sequenced sample consisted of peripheral blood. This CDR3 is CASSLAGTGLYGYTF. CDR3 sequence (DNA): TGTGCCAGCAGCTTAGCCGGGACAGGGCTCTATGGCTACACCTTC. Complete variable domain (other parts from reference TRBV11-2 and TRBJ1-2): EAGVAQSPRYKIIEKRQSVAFWCNPISGHATLYWYQQILGQGPKLLIQFQNNGVVDDSQLPKDRFSAERLKGVDSTLKIQPAKLEDSAVYLCASSLAGTGLYGYTFGSGTRLTVV.